These 17 T cell receptor beta chains share one sample of origin, sequenced in a study of blood T cell repertoires in COVID-19. Generated by immunoSEQ multiplex PCR, the TCRdb table keeps only in-frame clones and is missing some. The data show 300,000 to 400,000 clones, around 87% seen once. Sequenced material: peripheral blood. The source is a woman aged 60-75 years with COVID-19, enrolled during active disease.

The rearrangement links TRBV19 to TRBJ2-7, with a tentative D call TRBD1 (8 bases). Germline CDR1 reads LNHDA; CDR2 reads SQIVND (reference sequence). The V gene lost 6 bases and the J gene lost 4 bases, with 19 bases spanning the gap. This CDR3 region has 15 residues. In DNA, the CDR3 is TGTGCCAGTAGGCCAACAGGGGGGGACGGATACGAGCAGTACTTC. It encodes CASRPTGGDGYEQYF.

The chain combines TRBV9 with TRBJ1-1, with unresolved D. The CDR3 totals 13 residues. Trimming pared 0 bases from V and 8 bases from J, leaving 11 bases between. In germline, CDR1 is SGDLS, CDR2 YYNGEE. The chain's CDR3 is CASSVGGNQEAFF. In DNA, the CDR3 is TGTGCCAGCAGCGTAGGTGGCAACCAAGAAGCTTTCTTT.

The chain joins TRBV27 to TRBJ2-4, with 7 bases fitting TRBD2. V was clipped by 5 bases and J by 0 bases; unmatched bases: 4. This CDR3 is built from 15 residues. Germline V gene sequence: CDR1 MNHEY, CDR2 SMNVEV (reference sequence). CDR3 protein: CASSRTSLAKNIQYF. The CDR3 bases are TGTGCCAGCAGTCGGACTAGTCTAGCCAAAAACATTCAGTACTTC.

This chain connects TRBV28 to TRBJ1-6, with unresolved D. Trimming took 5 bases from V and 5 from J, leaving 10 bases between them. The V gene's germline CDR1 is MDHEN and CDR2 SYDVKM. The CDR3 is 14 residues long. The CDR3 spells CASSPRRDNSPLHF. The CDR3 DNA reads as TGTGCCAGCAGTCCTCGCCGGGATAATTCACCCCTCCACTTT.

As regards this clone: A read error may produce the germline difference seen at one junction end. Other DNA variants within this sample encode the same CDR3. This chain links TRBV6-5 with TRBJ2-7; 11 bases line up with TRBD2. The germline V gene encodes CDR1 MNHEY and CDR2 SVGAGI. This CDR3 has 15 residues. The CDR3 sequence is CASSYSSGGAYEQYF. The CDR3 DNA sequence: TGTGCCAGCAGTTACTCTAGCGGGGGGGCCTATGAGCAGTACTTC.

The chain uses TRBV7-2 and TRBJ1-1, with 8 positions matching TRBD1. Germline V lookup: CDR1 SGHTA, CDR2 FQGNSA. Trimming cost V 1 base and J 2 bases; bases outside gene matches: 6. This CDR3 has 16 residues. The CDR3 reads CASSLEGTGPNTEAFF. CDR3 bases: TGTGCCAGCAGCTTAGAAGGGACAGGACCTAACACTGAAGCTTTCTTT.

The chain has TRBV3-1 (or the pseudogene TRBV3-2) and TRBJ2-5, with 8 positions matching TRBD2. J was trimmed by 4 bases and V by 6 bases; bases with no gene match: 7. This CDR3 has 14 amino acids. Germline lookup yields CDR1 LGHDT and CDR2 YNNKEL (reference sequence). The CDR3 DNA follows: TGTGCCAGCAGGCGGACTAGCTCCGGAGAGACCCAGTACTTC. It specifies CASRRTSSGETQYF.

This clone was recorded once. The rearrangement joins TRBV15 to TRBJ2-7; maybe TRBD2 (6 bases). This CDR3 has 15 residues. CDR1 is LNHNV and CDR2 is YYDKDF in the germline V gene (reference sequence). With 1 base removed from V and 4 bases from J, the gap between germline ends came to 14 bases. In DNA form, the CDR3 reads TGTGCCACCAGCAGAGGACTAGAAGGGAATTACGAGCAGTACTTC. Translated: CATSRGLEGNYEQYF.

The chain carries TRBV19 and TRBJ1-2, with TRBD1 identical over 8 bases. The CDR3 is made up of 16 amino acids. The ends lost 7 bases at V and 8 bases at J; junction bases unmatched: 18. Germline V gene sequence: CDR1 LNHDA, CDR2 SQIVND (reference sequence). CDR3 in DNA: TGTGCCAGTACCCGTACCCAGGGGGCCTTATGGGTCGGCTACACCTTC. It yields the protein CASTRTQGALWVGYTF.

The gene calls are TRBV6-5 and TRBJ2-1, with 13 bases identical to TRBD2. This CDR3 region has 15 residues. The J segment lost 7 bases and the V segment lost 7 bases, leaving 7 bases of the junction unmatched. CDR1 is MNHEY and CDR2 is SVGAGI in the germline V gene. The chain's CDR3 is CASTKTSGGRNEQFF. CDR3 sequence (DNA): TGTGCCAGCACTAAGACTAGCGGGGGGCGAAATGAGCAGTTCTTC.

The rearrangement uses TRBV7-3 and TRBJ2-3, with TRBD2 as a possible D gene (5 bases). Germline CDR1 SGHTA, CDR2 FQGTGA. The V end was cut by 5 bases, the J end by 0 bases, with 15 bases between. The CDR3 extends over 16 amino acids. The CDR3 here is CASSPGRGASTDTQYF. The DNA of the CDR3 is TGTGCCAGCAGCCCAGGCCGGGGTGCTAGCACAGATACGCAGTATTTT.

The chain carries TRBV6-6 and TRBJ2-7; D not resolved. CDR1 is MNHNY, CDR2 SVGAGI, per germline (reference sequence). This CDR3 spans 16 amino acids. V gave up 0 bases and J gave up 0 bases, with 12 bases separating them. The CDR3, as DNA: TGTGCCAGCAGTTACTCGCCGCTAAGCCCCTCCTACGAGCAGTACTTC. The encoded protein is CASSYSPLSPSYEQYF.

V usage is TRBV12-3 or TRBV12-4 and J usage is TRBJ1-6; D possibly corresponds to TRBD1 (5 bases). The CDR3 extends over 12 amino acids. V was clipped by 8 bases and J by 11 bases, with 13 bases between them. In nucleotides, the CDR3 is TGTGCCAGCCGGGGGAGCGGGACACCCCTCCACTTT. Amino acids: CASRGSGTPLHF.

This clone was seen only once. The chain is built from TRBV6-5 and TRBJ1-2, with D unclear. V shed 5 bases and J shed 6 bases, with 10 bases lying between them. There are 12 residues in the CDR3. Per the germline V gene, CDR1 is MNHEY and CDR2 is SVGAGI. As DNA, the CDR3 is TGTGCCAGCAGTCGCAGGTGGGATGGCTACACCTTC. Protein: CASSRRWDGYTF.

V usage is TRBV19 and J usage is TRBJ1-2; D might be TRBD1 (5 bases). V was shortened by 7 bases and J by 4 bases, with 10 bases between the two germline ends. This CDR3 contains 12 residues. Germline CDR1 LNHDA, CDR2 SQIVND (reference sequence). The CDR3 here is CASTTGLYGYTF. Here the CDR3 DNA reads TGTGCCAGTACCACAGGCCTCTATGGCTACACCTTC.

The rearrangement joins TRBV19 to TRBJ1-2, with D possibly being TRBD1 (6 bases). Germline V gene lookup returns CDR1 LNHDA and CDR2 SQIVND (reference sequence). V lost 11 bases to trimming and J lost 6 bases, with 16 bases between them. This CDR3 region has 12 residues. The CDR3 sequence is CAHKGGIHGYTF. CDR3 in DNA: TGTGCCCACAAGGGGGGGATACATGGCTACACCTTC. The whole variable domain, filled in from reference TRBV19 and TRBJ1-2, reads DGGITQSPKYLFRKEGQNVTLSCEQNLNHDAMYWYRQDPGQGLRLIYYSQIVNDFQKGDIAEGYSVSREKKESFPLTVTSAQKNPTAFYLCAHKGGIHGYTFGSGTRLTVV.

The chain links TRBV9 to TRBJ2-3, with 8 nucleotides matching TRBD2. Germline V gene sequence: CDR1 SGDLS, CDR2 YYNGEE. The V gene end was trimmed by 0 bases and the J gene end by 0 bases; junction bases not matched to a gene: 9. This CDR3 contains 18 residues. The chain's CDR3 is CASSVVPTGGPSTDTQYF. The CDR3 DNA sequence: TGTGCCAGCAGCGTAGTTCCTACGGGGGGGCCCAGCACAGATACGCAGTATTTT.